Listed below are T cell receptor beta chains from one sample, sequenced in a study of T cell repertoires in cytomegalovirus infection. TCRdb called the reads again in MiXCR, with one record for every CDR3 protein. The table lists 680,000 or so distinct CDR3 sequences, roughly 33% of them singletons. Their cognate antigens are unknown. The sample in question was cultured PBMCs, obtained from culture after CMV antigen stimulation. These receptors were collected from a human donor in good health (CMV status not recorded). Some clones in this sample may be carry-over from other donors' samples. Both conserved end residues are part of each CDR3. The D gene is left open where the match is weak. Expanded clones get a size class; other rows say once, few or many, or leave the size out.

>TRBJ2-1|few|TRBD2|TRBV24-1
TGTGCCACCAGTGATCCGGGACTAGCGGAAACCAATGAGCAGTTCTTC
CATSDPGLAETNEQFF
>TRBJ2-1|NA|NA|TRBV3-1
TGTGCCAGCAGCCAGATAGTAGGAGGGTCCTACAATGAGCAGTTCTTC
CASSQIVGGSYNEQFF
>TRBJ2-5|NA|NA|TRBV15
TGTGCCACCAGCCTAGAGGCCCACATGCTCGGCCCTGAAGAGACCCAGTACTTC
CATSLEAHMLGPEETQYF
>TRBJ2-1|few|TRBD2|TRBV12-3/TRBV12-4
TGTGCCAGCAGTTTCCGGAGCGGGACTAGGGCGAACACGCAGTTCTTC
CASSFRSGTRANTQFF
>TRBJ1-1|NA|NA|TRBV5-1
TGCGCCAGCAGCTTCGGGGATTATGCTGAAGCTTTCTTT
CASSFGDYAEAFF
>TRBJ1-1|NA|NA|TRBV6-1
TGTGCCAGTCAAACATTTGAAGCTTTCTTT
CASQTFEAFF
>TRBJ2-1|many|TRBD2|TRBV11-2
TGTGCCAGCAGCTTAGATCAGGGACTAGCGGGGCGCTCCTACAATGAGCAGTTCTTC
CASSLDQGLAGRSYNEQFF
>TRBJ1-5|NA|NA|TRBV6-2/TRBV6-3
TGTGCCAGCAGTTACTTAAGGGAAGATCAGCCCCAGCATTTT
CASSYLREDQPQHF
>TRBJ1-6|few|NA|TRBV4-1
TGCGCCAGCAGCCTCCGTCAGGGTGAGAGATCACCCCTCCACTTT
CASSLRQGERSPLHF
>TRBJ2-7|NA|NA|TRBV20-1
TGCAGTGCTAGAGGGAGGACAGACTACGAGCAGTACTTC
CSARGRTDYEQYF
>TRBJ2-3|NA|TRBD2|TRBV7-9
TGTGCCAGCAGCCAGCGGCGGGGGGCCAGCACAGATACGCAGTATTTT
CASSQRRGASTDTQYF
>TRBJ2-7|few|NA|TRBV20-1
TGCAGTGCTCCAGGGGGACTATTCTACGAGCAGTACTTC
CSAPGGLFYEQYF
>TRBJ2-5|NA|NA|TRBV7-7
TGTGCCAGCAGCTTAACAGGGACGGAGACCCAGTACTTC
CASSLTGTETQYF
>TRBJ2-1|NA|TRBD2|TRBV28
TGTGCCAGCAGTTCCCTTTCCCTAGCGGCCTACAATGAGCAGTTCTTC
CASSSLSLAAYNEQFF
>TRBJ2-3|few|NA|TRBV11-2
TGTGCCAGCAGCGGGGGAATCACAGATACGCAGTATTTT
CASSGGITDTQYF
>TRBJ2-2|few|NA|TRBV7-2
TGTGCCAGTAACGCGGCCGGGGAGCTGTTTTTT
CASNAAGELFF
>TRBJ2-1|few|NA|TRBV27
TGTGCCAGCAGTTTATCGTCGGTTAATGAGCAGTTCTTC
CASSLSSVNEQFF
>TRBJ2-1|few|NA|TRBV7-2
TGTGCCAGCAGCTTAGTGTCAGCAAGGGGCAATGAGCAGTTCTTC
CASSLVSARGNEQFF
>TRBJ1-2|few|NA|TRBV7-8
TGTGCCAGCAGCCTCTCCGGTGGGGCAGGATGGTATGGCTACACCTTC
CASSLSGGAGWYGYTF
>TRBJ2-1|once|TRBD2|TRBV3-1
TGTGCCAGCAGCCAAGGGATCGGGACTAGCGGGACCAATGAGCAGTTCTTC
CASSQGIGTSGTNEQFF
>TRBJ2-3|NA|TRBD1|TRBV20-1
TGCAGTGCCCCGGGACAGGGGATCACAGATACGCAGTATTTT
CSAPGQGITDTQYF
>TRBJ2-3|NA|TRBD1|TRBV7-6
TGTGCCAGCAGAAAAGGGACAGGGATGTCAGATACGCAGTATTTT
CASRKGTGMSDTQYF
>TRBJ2-6|NA|NA|TRBV7-2
TGTGCCAGCAGCCCCGGGAAATCTGGGGCCAACGTCCTGACTTTC
CASSPGKSGANVLTF
>TRBJ1-2|NA|NA|TRBV19
TGTGCCAGTAGTATAGATCAGGGATTCGATGGCTACACCTTC
CASSIDQGFDGYTF
>TRBJ2-1|NA|NA|TRBV5-6
TGTGCCAGCAGCTTGGCCGGGGGTCCCAGCAATGAGCAGTTCTTC
CASSLAGGPSNEQFF
>TRBJ2-3|NA|NA|TRBV6-1
TGTGCCAGCAGTGGCGCGGGACAGTCCACAGATACGCAGTATTTT
CASSGAGQSTDTQYF
>TRBJ2-5|many|NA|TRBV7-2
TGTGCCAGCAGCCCTGGGGCTACCCAAGAGACCCAGTACTTC
CASSPGATQETQYF
>TRBJ1-6|NA|NA|TRBV4-1
TGCGCCAGCAAACCTCAGGGATACTATAATTCACCCCTCCACTTT
CASKPQGYYNSPLHF
>TRBJ2-7|NA|NA|TRBV2
TGTGCCAGCAACCATCCGAGCTCCTACGAGCAGTACTTC
CASNHPSSYEQYF
>TRBJ2-7|NA|NA|TRBV19
TGTGCCAGCAGCTGGGGGCTTCCCTACGAGCAGTACTTC
CASSWGLPYEQYF
>TRBJ2-1|NA|NA|TRBV7-6
TGTGCCAGCAGCTTAGCGTTATCCCATGAGCAGTTCTTC
CASSLALSHEQFF
>TRBJ1-4|many|TRBD1|TRBV12-3/TRBV12-4
TGTGCCAGCAGCTCGGGACAGGGGAATGAAAAACTGTTTTTT
CASSSGQGNEKLFF
>TRBJ1-2|many|TRBD1|TRBV7-2
TGTGCCAGCAGCTTAAGGGGGCTGCGCGCCTCCTATGGCTACACCTTC
CASSLRGLRASYGYTF
>TRBJ1-1|NA|TRBD1|TRBV12-3/TRBV12-4
TGTGCCAGCAGAAGACAGGGACGAGTTGAAGCTTTCTTT
CASRRQGRVEAFF
>TRBJ2-3|NA|NA|TRBV19
TGTGCCAGTAGTATACTGGGGGATACGCAGTATTTT
CASSILGDTQYF
>TRBJ2-1|NA|NA|TRBV18
TGTGCCAGCTCACCCCAGGGGACAAGGTACAATGAGCAGTTCTTC
CASSPQGTRYNEQFF
>TRBJ2-3|NA|NA|TRBV20-1
TGCAGTGGAAACCCCCAGGGGCCAGATACGCAGTATTTT
CSGNPQGPDTQYF
>TRBJ1-1|NA|TRBD1|TRBV12-3/TRBV12-4
TGTGCCAGCAGACGCGGGACAGGGGACACTGAAGCTTTCTTT
CASRRGTGDTEAFF
>TRBJ2-1|NA|NA|TRBV19
TGTGCCAGTAGTCCCCGCCGGGGTCCCTACAATGAGCAGTTCTTC
CASSPRRGPYNEQFF
>TRBJ2-5|NA|NA|TRBV6-1
TGTGCCAGCAACGGCGGGGGCAGGGAGACCCAGTACTTC
CASNGGGRETQYF
>TRBJ1-2|NA|NA|TRBV7-2
TGTGCCAGCAGCTTAGGAGTTGCCGGGATTCGGGGCTATTGCTACACCTTC
CASSLGVAGIRGYCYTF
>TRBJ1-1|few|TRBD1|TRBV20-1
TGCAGTGGCTCACTACAGGGGAGGAACACTGAAGCTTTCTTT
CSGSLQGRNTEAFF
>TRBJ2-1|NA|TRBD1|TRBV20-1
TGCAGTGCTAGAGTGGGGACAGACCTTAACAATGAGCAGTTCTTC
CSARVGTDLNNEQFF
>TRBJ2-5|many|TRBD1|TRBV7-2
TGTGCCAGCAGCTTCGGACAGGGAGAGACCCAGTACTTC
CASSFGQGETQYF
>TRBJ1-2|few|NA|TRBV7-2
TGTGCCAGCAGCTTGCTCGTTTCGGGGGACTATGGCTACACCTTC
CASSLLVSGDYGYTF
>TRBJ2-3|NA|NA|TRBV18
TGTGCCAGCTCGGGCGGAGACTCTAGCACAGATACGCAGTATTTT
CASSGGDSSTDTQYF
>TRBJ2-6|few|NA|TRBV2
TGTGCCAGCAGTGATGAAGGTTCTGGGGCCAACGTCCTGACTTTC
CASSDEGSGANVLTF